This T cell receptor (beta chain) was captured by sequencing in a study of CD8 T cells in Susac syndrome. Random hexamers were used to reverse transcribe 0.5 to 1 ug of RNA. TCRdb reprocessed the immunoSEQ multiplex PCR reads with MiXCR, giving one entry per CDR3 protein. The sample includes fewer than 350,000 distinct CDR3 sequences, around nine tenths of them seen just once. Germline lookup yields CDR1 LNHDA and CDR2 SQIVND (reference sequence). V lost 3 bases to trimming and J lost 2 bases, with 10 bases between them. The CDR3 has 14 residues. This sequence was found in a human donor with multiple sclerosis. This chain uses TRBV19 with TRBJ1-1; tentatively, D is TRBD1 (5 bases). The sample comprised CD8+ T cells from PBMCs. The CDR3 sequence is CASSIVDSNTEAFF. The CDR3 nucleotides read TGTGCCAGTAGTATTGTTGACAGCAACACTGAAGCTTTCTTT.